This TCR beta chain appears in the sequencing data of a study of blood T cell repertoires in COVID-19. About the research overall: Material from acute and convalescent COVID-19 was sourced from the United States, Italy and Spain. PBMCs, B-cell-depleted T cells, or T cells provided the cDNA or gDNA that made up the material.

Authors' methods: The authors estimated nucleated cell counts from reference gene primer amplification. The method was immunoSEQ multiplex PCR; TCRdb's version includes in-frame clones alone and lacks a portion of them. V, J and clone size are taken as reported in that table, and D and trimming were inferred from the DNA itself. The sample contains 200,000 to 250,000 clones, 75% to 85% of which appear only once. The J segment lost 0 bases and the V segment lost 3 bases, leaving 2 bases of the junction unmatched. Germline CDR1 MNHNS, CDR2 SASEGT. The CDR3 runs to 17 residues. The specimen sequenced was peripheral blood. The genes are TRBV6-1 and TRBJ2-6; TRBD1 matches 10 bases. This receptor was identified in a woman in her twenties or thirties with COVID-19, enrolled during active disease. This CDR3 is CASSETGGVSGANVLTF. CDR3 coding DNA: TGTGCCAGCAGTGAGACAGGGGGCGTCTCTGGGGCCAACGTCCTGACTTTC.